This record concerns one T cell receptor (beta chain) sequence. This sample was taken from a study of glioma-infiltrating T cells after dendritic cell vaccination. Sequencing used immunoSEQ multiplex PCR; TCRdb keeps in-frame clones, though not all of them. The data hold about 82,000 clones, with roughly four fifths observed a single time. After removal of 5 bases from V and 12 bases from J, the junction contained 4 bases not matched to a gene. Germline CDR1 is MDHEN and CDR2 is SYDVKM. The CDR3 has 11 amino acids. Time point in this sample: after dendritic cell vaccination, including at tumor progression/relapse.

The origin of this receptor is a human donor with glioblastoma. The source was blood, collected after dendritic cell vaccination. The rearrangement joins TRBV28 to TRBJ1-1, with TRBD1 identical over 9 bases. Here the CDR3 reads CASSQTGGSFF. The DNA of the CDR3 is TGTGCCAGCAGTCAGACAGGGGGGTCTTTCTTT.